This TCR beta chain was captured in a study of tumor-infiltrating lymphocytes in oesophageal squamous cell carcinoma. After removal of 5 bases from V and 4 bases from J, the junction contained 4 bases not matched to a gene. Germline lookup yields CDR1 SGHNT and CDR2 YENEEA. The CDR3 runs to 15 residues. TCRdb re-derived calls from the PCR reads in MiXCR, one entry per CDR3 protein. Found here are around 16,000 distinct CDR3 sequences, about 53% of them singletons; the top ten hold over 15%. This clonotype originated in a male donor with esophageal squamous cell carcinoma. Sequences were obtained from esophageal tumor tissue. The V and J genes are TRBV11-3 and TRBJ2-2, with 10 bases lining up with TRBD2. The CDR3 here is CASSAVAGGTGELFF. DNA of the CDR3: TGTGCCAGCAGCGCCGTAGCGGGAGGCACCGGGGAGCTGTTTTTT.